This entry is about one TCR beta chain. The antigen remains undetermined. Primers: 60 Vbeta forward and 13 Jbeta reverse. Produced via immunoSEQ multiplex PCR; TCRdb's table is partial and in-frame only. Of tens of thousands of clones in the sample, approximately 57% were seen once. This record belongs to a study of cytomegalovirus exposure and HLA in healthy donors. Whole-study results and caveats: A few chains tied to CMV proved CMV antigen-specific in vitro. Sequencing likely produced, as an artifact, a cluster of highly shared sequence variants. Later analysis found that TCR beta chains associated with HLA were more clonally expanded than other, equally common chains. Of the V segments, some could not be distinguished, including TRBV6-2 and TRBV6-3, and were excluded.

V was pared by 3 bases and J by 3 bases, with 4 bases of the junction left unmatched. The CDR3 contains 14 residues. Germline-derived CDR1 and CDR2 are SGHAT and FQNNGV. This TCR derives from a woman younger than 45 in good health and CMV-seronegative. The source material was PBMCs. This chain joins TRBV11-2 and TRBJ2-5; 7 nucleotides agree with TRBD2. The DNA of the CDR3 is TGTGCCAGCAGCTTGACGGGGGGAGAAGAGACCCAGTACTTC. Its protein product is CASSLTGGEETQYF.